Below, 5 T cell receptor beta chains from the same sample are listed, as sequenced in a study of blood T cell repertoires in COVID-19. Clones were read by immunoSEQ multiplex PCR, and TCRdb kept only the in-frame ones, dropping some. The table has more than 150,000 clones, almost 80% seen once; the top ten hold 26%. Material: peripheral blood. These receptors were taken from an older woman with acute or convalescent COVID-19.

The chain combines TRBV5-1 with TRBJ2-5; 10 bases are shared with TRBD1. The CDR3 has 15 residues. V lost 4 bases to trimming and J lost 5 bases; unmatched junction nucleotides: 8. Germline CDR1 is SGHRS and CDR2 is YFSETQ. The CDR3 protein is CASSGTGDRWETQYF. The CDR3 DNA sequence: TGCGCCAGCAGCGGGACAGGGGATAGATGGGAGACCCAGTACTTC.

This clone was counted a single time. The CDR3 region has the DNA TGTGCCAGCAGCTTTAGCGGGAGGGCCTTGGAGACCCAGTACTTC. Residues: CASSFSGRALETQYF. The chain uses TRBV7-9 and TRBJ2-5, with TRBD2 matching over 11 bases. Per germline, CDR1 SEHNR and CDR2 FQNEAQ (reference sequence). CDR3 length: 15 residues. The ends lost 3 bases at V and 5 bases at J; junction bases unmatched: 5.

DNA of the CDR3: TGTGCCTGGAGTGTACAAGGAGCGGACACCGGGGAGCTGTTTTTT. Translation gives CAWSVQGADTGELFF. The genes are TRBV30 and TRBJ2-2, with a weak D call TRBD2 (5 bases). The CDR3 loop spans 15 amino acids. Germline-derived CDR1 and CDR2 are GTSNPN and SVGIG (reference sequence). Between the trimmed V and J ends, which lost 0 bases and 3 bases, there was a span of 11 bases.

The rearrangement joins TRBV30 to TRBJ2-1, with 9 bases lining up with TRBD2. From germline, CDR1 is GTSNPN and CDR2 SVGIG (reference sequence). The ends lost 2 bases at V and 8 bases at J; junction bases unmatched: 16. There are 17 residues in the CDR3. The CDR3 DNA follows: TGTGCCTGGAGTTTTGGGGTAGCGGGAGAGGCTGGGGATGAGCAGTTCTTC. Translated: CAWSFGVAGEAGDEQFF.

This clone was picked up a small number of times. V is TRBV7-3 and J is TRBJ2-3; 7 bases are a match to TRBD2. The CDR3 consists of 16 residues. Germline loops: CDR1 SGHTA, CDR2 FQGTGA. The V gene end was trimmed by 2 bases and the J gene end by 0 bases; junction bases not matched to a gene: 5. For the CDR3, the DNA is TGTGCCAGCAGCTTATTAGGCGGGGGTAGCACAGATACGCAGTATTTT. Its translation is CASSLLGGGSTDTQYF.